This T cell receptor (beta chain) originates from a study of cytomegalovirus exposure and HLA in healthy donors (dated by TCRdb to 2017 to 2019). About the investigation overall: An earlier analysis of roughly 630 of the donors reported 250 to 300 Gb of sequence data and 100 million to 140 million unique TCR beta sequences from about 179 million T cells. An early release covering more than 500 HLA-typed donors comprised approximately 300 gigabases of sequencing data and around 80 million unique TCR sequences. Of the roughly 400 genotyped donors, about 80% fell in the genetic ancestry cluster associated with self-reported Caucasian donors. The study aimed to test whether cataloging public T cell receptors could reveal signatures of past pathogen exposure. The T cell repertoires of 700 or so subjects were profiled by immunosequencing and related to cytomegalovirus serostatus. A separate validation cohort of 90 to 150 different subjects was used in addition to the approximately 640-subject first cohort. To predict cytomegalovirus infection status, the study brought together high-throughput TCR immunosequencing, statistical association of individual TCRs with disease status, and machine learning. A later analysis re-analyzed previously published TCR beta repertoires from roughly 600 donors and added high-resolution HLA genotyping to study TCR occurrence patterns. Rather than using new phenotypic data, the later analysis identified candidate immune exposures from TCR beta sequences and from how often those sequences occurred across donors. To decide whether each TCR beta V gene segment behaved as functional or pseudogenic, an earlier analysis of some 570 of the donors relied on high-throughput TCR beta sequencing. Alongside the repertoire data, information on donor age, sex, ethnicity and CMV serostatus was compiled. Genome-wide SNP genotypes for about 55% of the 666 donors were used in a later genetic analysis, which treated that subset as a discovery cohort. All discovery cohort repertoires had been generated using a single sequencing platform. HLA typing covered class I and class II loci at four-digit resolution. The number of donors typed differed by locus, with roughly 620-640 for A, B, C, DRB1 and DQB1, 522 for DQA1, 600 to 610 for DPA1, and 450 to 480 for DPB1. About 5 DR-DQ haplotypes were handled as single units for association and clustering, since linkage in the cohort was strong. Among some 400 genotyped donors of the cohort, an average of approximately 220,000 unique TCR beta nucleotide sequences was sequenced per donor, of which roughly 17% were non-productive. The investigation overall reported the following: Because HLA typing was missing for some donors at each locus, association tests included only the typed subset. A further reported finding was that TCR beta sequences accurately predicted the HLA-A and HLA-B alleles for most subjects in the first cohort. When HLA alleles, especially DR and DQ, strongly co-occurred, attributing TCR associations to individual alleles was difficult. An association between a missense DCLRE1C variant and V-gene and J-gene trimming of TCR beta chains was found in a later genetic analysis and replicated in an independent cohort. The sequencing pipeline was judged likely to have produced a cluster of highly shared sequence variants as a technical artifact. In an earlier analysis of 587 of the donors, most TCR beta V segments were observed in productive rearrangements about 87% or about 30% of the time, broadly matching IMGT annotations. In a later analysis, the rate of TCR association differed among HLA loci, with DRB1 alleles having the most associated TCRs and HLA-C alleles having the fewest. CMV serostatus was the only immune exposure information available for the cohort. In a later analysis, HLA-associated TCR beta chains showed more clonal expansion and lower generation probabilities than non-associated chains that were equally common. The 87-base-pair reads could not distinguish some IMGT-functional V segments, including TRBV6-2 and TRBV6-3, so those segments were excluded. Presence/absence analyses assumed roughly uniform sequencing depth across donors, an assumption that may not hold. The classifier was reported to diagnose cytomegalovirus status with high specificity and sensitivity in both the original cohort and the validation cohort. Because counts were too low, roughly 17 rarely observed V segments, including chromosome 9 orphons, were left out of the earlier analysis of 587 of the donors. According to a later analysis, most CMV-associated TCR beta chains appeared to be HLA-restricted, and the HLA associations seemed to be driven largely by CMV exposure. Most TCR sequences were seen in very few donors, while some public TCRs were found in many individuals. In vitro tests confirmed that a few of the cytomegalovirus-associated TCR beta chains recognize cytomegalovirus antigens. The authors suggested that the approach could potentially be extended to other disease states and immunological phenotypes. In a later analysis, several top co-occurrence clusters were reported to appear linked to parvovirus B19, influenza, CMV and Epstein-Barr virus. Linkage disequilibrium might explain the correlated functional status among segregating V segments, but an unknown experimental factor could not be excluded. The study listed 150 to 200 TCR beta chains as associated with cytomegalovirus. In a later analysis, more than 15,000 TCR beta sequences were associated with specific HLA alleles at a false discovery rate of 0.05. Compared with the approximately 720-donor mean, donors in an Asian-associated ancestry cluster had fewer N-insertions in productive TCRs, according to a later genetic analysis. This cohort had only TCR beta chains sequenced, and the lack of alpha or paired-chain data limited which features could be detected.

To prepare the library, the immunoSEQ multiplex PCR assay was applied. The multiplex PCR relied on a mix of 60 forward primers for TCR Vbeta segments and 13 reverse primers for TCR Jbeta segments. The CDR3 region of rearranged TCR beta genes was amplified from genomic DNA by a multiplex PCR assay. The amplified TCR beta libraries were sequenced on the Illumina HiSeq System as 87-base-pair reads. In the source study's methods: A later analysis counted about 82 million unique TCR beta chains across the 670 or so repertoires, and roughly 10 million of these chains were shared by at least two donors. Raw reads were error-corrected and collapsed into unique sequences with a nearest-neighbor algorithm that merged closely related sequences to remove PCR and sequencing errors. Alignment of CDR3 sequences to IMGT reference sequences was used to assign V, D and J gene segments. For a sequence to be retained, a match of at least six nucleotides to both a V gene segment and a J gene segment was required. A rearrangement counted as productive if the CDR3 had no stop codons and remained in frame with V and J, and every other rearrangement counted as non-productive. CDR3 was defined by IMGT convention, running from the second conserved V-encoded cysteine to the conserved J-encoded phenylalanine. Sequences without an unambiguous match to a single V gene segment were excluded from the earlier analysis of several hundred of the donors. In an earlier analysis of some 590 of the donors, V segments were called functional above 56.7% productive rearrangements and were called segregating when the between-donor standard deviation exceeded 5%. To diagnose cytomegalovirus status from the catalog of TCR beta chain sequences, a statistical classification framework was built. In a later analysis, V and J genes were assigned by comparing TCR nucleotide sequences against IMGT/GENE-DB human TR gene sequences. The TCRdist pipeline was used in a later analysis to assign CDR3 sequences and most-parsimonious VDJ recombination scenarios. In a later analysis, every TCR beta chain was defined by the combination of its CDR3 amino acid sequence and its V-gene family, and reads without a unique V-gene family were dropped. As a way to deal with suspected cross-contamination and a sequencing artifact, a later analysis dropped hundreds of nucleotide sequences that were highly shared and had low generation probability. A later analysis calculated a clonal expansion index for each public chain from normalized within-repertoire ranks of inferred template counts. Generation probabilities in a later analysis came from a VDJ recombination model fitted to out-of-frame rearrangements, and those results were checked against IGoR. Hypergeometric tests were used in a later analysis to score TCR-TCR, TCR-HLA and TCR-CMV co-occurrence, with a repertoire-size bias correction applied to the TCR pairs. False discovery rates were estimated in a later analysis by permuting HLA or CMV assignments 20 times. In a later analysis, co-occurring TCRs were grouped using DBSCAN, and TCRdist sequence similarity was added for clustering within HLA-allele-positive subsets. For co-occurrence clustering, repertoires with fewer than 30,000 or more than 120,000 public chains were excluded, along with five or six repertoires with anomalous nucleotide sharing. TCRdb's version of the immuneACCESS table is confined to in-frame rearrangements and falls short of the full clone set. An unresolved V gene accounts for under half of the shortfall where checked; the remainder is of unknown origin. V, J and clone size were drawn from that table, and D and trimming were deduced from the DNA. This sample holds fewer than 250,000 clones; around 81% were observed only once. Jointly, the top ten make up roughly 10% of the sample.

CDR3 length: 15 amino acids, cysteine to phenylalanine. Only CDR3 DNA remains: 45 bases, in frame from the first base. CDR1 is given as LGHNA and CDR2 as YSLEER, both from the germline V gene. V is clipped by 1 base and J by 2 bases, and the sequence between their germline boundaries is 10 bases long. The cohort was made up of 650 to 700 healthy bone marrow donors. Cohort members were all nominally healthy when sampled, although unrecorded immune exposures were likely present. The donor tested CMV seropositive and was one of the 289 seropositive cohort members. A peripheral blood sample was collected from each donor, and TCR beta sequencing was performed on peripheral blood mononuclear cells. The Qiagen DNeasy Blood Extraction Kit was used to extract genomic DNA from the blood cell samples. Details on this clone: The antigen this receptor binds is unknown. Base-call qualities are not available, and no considerably larger clone is one nucleotide away.

Sequenced material: PBMCs. This TCR was recovered from a woman aged 50 to 65 in good health and CMV-seropositive. The chain is encoded by TRBV4-3 joined to TRBJ2-3, with TRBD2 perhaps the D gene, on 5 matching bases. The CDR3 region reads CASSQVPGNTDTQYF. The nucleotides read TGCGCCAGCAGCCAAGTTCCGGGGAACACAGATACGCAGTATTTT.